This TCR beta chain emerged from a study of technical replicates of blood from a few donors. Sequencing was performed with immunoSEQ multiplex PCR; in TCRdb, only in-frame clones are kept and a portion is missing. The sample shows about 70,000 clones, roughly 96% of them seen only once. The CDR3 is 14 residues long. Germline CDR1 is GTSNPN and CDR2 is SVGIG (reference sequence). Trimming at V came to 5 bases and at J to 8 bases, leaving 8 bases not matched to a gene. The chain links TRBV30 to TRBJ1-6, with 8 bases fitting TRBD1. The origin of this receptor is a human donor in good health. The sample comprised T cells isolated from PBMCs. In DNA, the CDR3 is TGTGCCTGGGGGGAACAGGGGGTCTATTCACCCCTCCACTTT. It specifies CAWGEQGVYSPLHF.